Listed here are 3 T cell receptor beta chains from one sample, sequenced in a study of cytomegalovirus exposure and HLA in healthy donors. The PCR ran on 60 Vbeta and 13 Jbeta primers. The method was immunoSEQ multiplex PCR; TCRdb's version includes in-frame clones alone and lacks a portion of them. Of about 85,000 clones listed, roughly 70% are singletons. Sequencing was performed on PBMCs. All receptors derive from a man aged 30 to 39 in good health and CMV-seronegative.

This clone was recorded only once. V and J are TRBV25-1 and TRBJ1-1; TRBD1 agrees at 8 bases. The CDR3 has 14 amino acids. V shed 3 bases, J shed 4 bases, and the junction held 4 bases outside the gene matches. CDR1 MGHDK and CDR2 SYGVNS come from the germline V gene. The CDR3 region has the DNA TGTGCCAGCAGTGAGGCAGGGGGCGGCACTGAAGCTTTCTTT. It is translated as CASSEAGGGTEAFF.

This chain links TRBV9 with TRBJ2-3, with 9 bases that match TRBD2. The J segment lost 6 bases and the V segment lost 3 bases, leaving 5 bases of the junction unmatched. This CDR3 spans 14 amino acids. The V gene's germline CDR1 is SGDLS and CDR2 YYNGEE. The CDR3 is CASSGAGGWDTQYF. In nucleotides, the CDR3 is TGTGCCAGCAGCGGAGCGGGGGGATGGGATACGCAGTATTTT.

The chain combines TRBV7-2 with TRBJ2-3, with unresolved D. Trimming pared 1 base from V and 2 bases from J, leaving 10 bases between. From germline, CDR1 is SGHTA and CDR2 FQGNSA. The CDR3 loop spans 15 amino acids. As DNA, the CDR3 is TGTGCCAGCAGCTTAGGTGGGCTTAACACAGATACGCAGTATTTT. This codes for CASSLGGLNTDTQYF. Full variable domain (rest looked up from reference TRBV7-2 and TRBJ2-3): GAGVSQSPSNKVTEKGKDVELRCDPISGHTALYWYRQSLGQGLEFLIYFQGNSAPDKSGLPSDRFSAERTGGSVSTLTIQRTQQEDSAVYLCASSLGGLNTDTQYFGPGTRLTVL.